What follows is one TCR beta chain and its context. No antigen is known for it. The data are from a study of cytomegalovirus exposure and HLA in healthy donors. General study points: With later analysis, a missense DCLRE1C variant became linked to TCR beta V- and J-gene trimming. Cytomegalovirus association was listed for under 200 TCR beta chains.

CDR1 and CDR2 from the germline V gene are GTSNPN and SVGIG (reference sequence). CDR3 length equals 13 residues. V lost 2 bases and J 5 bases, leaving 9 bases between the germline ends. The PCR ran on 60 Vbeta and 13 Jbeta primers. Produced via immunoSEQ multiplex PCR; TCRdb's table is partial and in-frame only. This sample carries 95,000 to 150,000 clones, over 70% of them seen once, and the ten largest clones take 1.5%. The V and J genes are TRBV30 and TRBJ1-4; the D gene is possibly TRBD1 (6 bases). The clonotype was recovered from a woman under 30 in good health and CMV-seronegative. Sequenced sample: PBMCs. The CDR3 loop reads CAWSYQGNEKLFF. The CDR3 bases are TGTGCCTGGAGTTACCAGGGGAATGAAAAACTGTTTTTT. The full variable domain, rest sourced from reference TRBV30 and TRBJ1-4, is SQTIHQWPATLVQPVGSPLSLECTVEGTSNPNLYWYRQAAGRGLQLLFYSVGIGQISSEVPQNLSASRPQDRQFILSSKKLLLSDSGFYLCAWSYQGNEKLFFGSGTQLSVL.